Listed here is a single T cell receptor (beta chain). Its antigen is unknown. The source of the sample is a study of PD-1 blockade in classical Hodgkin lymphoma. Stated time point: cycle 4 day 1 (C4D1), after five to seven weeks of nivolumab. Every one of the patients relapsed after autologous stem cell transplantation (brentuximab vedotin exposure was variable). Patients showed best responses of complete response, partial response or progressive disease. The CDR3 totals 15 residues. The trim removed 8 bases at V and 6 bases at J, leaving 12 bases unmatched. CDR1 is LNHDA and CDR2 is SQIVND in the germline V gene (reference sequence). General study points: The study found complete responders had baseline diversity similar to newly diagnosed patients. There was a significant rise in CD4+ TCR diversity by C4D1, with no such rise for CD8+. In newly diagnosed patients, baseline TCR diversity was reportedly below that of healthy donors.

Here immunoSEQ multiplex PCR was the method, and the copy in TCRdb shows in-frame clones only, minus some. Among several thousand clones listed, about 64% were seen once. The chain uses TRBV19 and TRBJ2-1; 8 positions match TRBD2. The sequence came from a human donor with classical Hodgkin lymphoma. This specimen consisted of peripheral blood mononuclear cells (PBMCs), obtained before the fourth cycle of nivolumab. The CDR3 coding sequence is TGTGCCAGTCACCTAAGCGGGAGTAGGAGCAATGAGCAGTTCTTC. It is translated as CASHLSGSRSNEQFF. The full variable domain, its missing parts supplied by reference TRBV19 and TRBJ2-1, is DGGITQSPKYLFRKEGQNVTLSCEQNLNHDAMYWYRQDPGQGLRLIYYSQIVNDFQKGDIAEGYSVSREKKESFPLTVTSAQKNPTAFYLCASHLSGSRSNEQFFGPGTRLTVL.